This passage covers 31 T cell receptor beta chains from one sample sequenced in a study of blood T cells in healthy people across ages. Sample-barcoded 5' priming and a J-beta primer mix drove a second PCR of 7 to 11 cycles. Each CDR3 protein is one row after TCRdb ran MiXCR on the 5' RACE reads. The sample has over 700,000 distinct CDR3 sequences, roughly 53% seen once. Sequenced sample: blood. These TCRs come from a man older than 75 in good health.

The chain joins TRBV14 to TRBJ2-7; TRBD2 agrees at 8 bases. The CDR3 is 15 residues long. V was clipped by 1 base and J by 7 bases; unmatched bases: 9. Per germline, CDR1 SGHDN and CDR2 FVKESK. DNA of the CDR3: TGTGCCAGCAGCCAAGGAAGCAGCGGGAGTCGGGAGCAGTACTTC. Translation gives CASSQGSSGSREQYF. Full variable domain (rest looked up from reference TRBV14 and TRBJ2-7): EAGVTQFPSHSVIEKGQTVTLRCDPISGHDNLYWYRRVMGKEIKFLLHFVKESKQDESGMPNNRFLAERTGGTYSTLKVQPAELEDSGVYFCASSQGSSGSREQYFGPGTRLTVT.

This clonotype was detected only once. The chain employs TRBV7-2 and TRBJ2-5; D remains unclear. TRBJ2-7 matches the DNA end more closely, so the J call is doubtful. The CDR3 length is 13 residues. From germline, CDR1 is SGHTA and CDR2 FQGNSA. CDR3 region: CASSRPVPAEQYF. The CDR3 DNA reads TGTGCCAGCAGCCGACCCGTCCCGGCCGAGCAGTACTTC.

The chain combines TRBV10-3 with TRBJ2-1; 8 bases align to TRBD1. The germline V gene encodes CDR1 ENHRY and CDR2 SYGVKD. The CDR3 sequence is 13 residues long. J was trimmed by 8 bases and V by 6 bases; bases with no gene match: 6. CDR3 region: CAIRLDRAYEQFF. CDR3 sequence (DNA): TGTGCCATCAGACTGGACAGGGCGTATGAGCAGTTCTTC.

The CDR3 here is CATRPGVRNEQFF. In DNA, the CDR3 is TGTGCCACCAGGCCGGGAGTACGAAATGAGCAGTTCTTC. The chain uses TRBV15 and TRBJ2-1; D perhaps matches TRBD2 (6 bases). In germline, CDR1 is LNHNV, CDR2 YYDKDF (reference sequence). The CDR3 loop spans 13 amino acids. V lost 6 bases and J lost 7, with 13 bases in between. Full variable domain (missing parts from reference TRBV15 and TRBJ2-1): DAMVIQNPRYQVTQFGKPVTLSCSQTLNHNVMYWYQQKSSQAPKLLFHYYDKDFNNEADTPDNFQSRRPNTSFCFLDIRSPGLGDTAMYLCATRPGVRNEQFFGPGTRLTVL.

The V call is TRBV7-6, the J call TRBJ2-7, with 7 nucleotides matching TRBD1. The CDR3 is 17 residues long. V was clipped by 1 base and J by 6 bases; unmatched bases: 15. Germline V CDR1 and CDR2: SGHVS, FNYEAQ. CDR3 loop: CASSLGLALGGEGEQYF. CDR3 bases: TGTGCCAGCAGCTTAGGGTTAGCGTTAGGGGGCGAAGGCGAGCAGTACTTC.

This clonotype appeared a single time. This rearrangement joins TRBV6-2 or TRBV6-3 to TRBJ2-3, with D tentatively TRBD2 (5 bases). Germline V lookup: CDR1 MNHEY, CDR2 SVGEGT. The CDR3 is 15 amino acids. V lost 7 bases and J 6 bases, leaving 20 bases between the germline ends. The CDR3 coding sequence is TGTGCCAGCACCACCCCGGAGAGGGTGGGGGATACGCAGTATTTT. It yields the protein CASTTPERVGDTQYF.

This clonotype has more than one count but fewer than ten. This chain joins TRBV20-1 and TRBJ1-2; 9 bases fit TRBD1. The CDR3 runs 15 residues. V shed 3 bases and J 0 bases; nucleotides not matched to a gene: 5. Germline V gene data show CDR1 as DFQATT and CDR2 as SNEGSKA (reference sequence). The CDR3 region is CSASGTGLSNYGYTF. CDR3 DNA sequence: TGCAGTGCTAGCGGGACAGGGTTGTCTAACTATGGCTACACCTTC.

This clonotype appeared once. The rearrangement links TRBV27 to TRBJ2-4; D may match TRBD1 or TRBD2 (5 bases each). The DNA end lines up better with TRBJ2-7; the J call may be wrong. This CDR3 spans 16 amino acids. Per the germline V gene, CDR1 is MNHEY and CDR2 is SMNVEV (reference sequence). DNA for the CDR3: TGTGCCAGCAGTTTGAGAAGGGGACCGATCCCCTACGAGCAGTACTTC. Its translation is CASSLRRGPIPYEQYF.

The rearrangement uses TRBV10-2 and TRBJ1-3; D remains unclear. Germline V gene lookup returns CDR1 WSHSY and CDR2 SAAADI. This CDR3 is 11 amino acids long. Trimming removed 3 bases from V and 9 bases from J, with 6 bases in between. This chain's CDR3 is CASSDPSTIYF. In DNA, the CDR3 is TGCGCCAGCAGTGACCCCTCCACCATATATTTT.

A few counts support this clonotype. This rearrangement joins TRBV6-1 to TRBJ1-5; TRBD1 agrees at 9 bases. The CDR3 is 15 amino acids. CDR1 and CDR2 from the germline V gene are MNHNS and SASEGT. Unmatched junction bases numbered 4, after V lost 5 bases and J lost 2 bases. CDR3 nucleotides: TGTGCCAGCAGTCCGCGACAGGGGGGCAATCAGCCCCAGCATTTT. Translating it yields CASSPRQGGNQPQHF.

In its sample, this clonotype was seen a few times. The chain is built from TRBV12-3 or TRBV12-4 and TRBJ1-2; D ambiguous. Trimming took 8 bases from V and 6 from J, leaving 10 bases between them. CDR3 length: 11 residues. The CDR3 DNA sequence: TGTGCCAGCGGTCCCCTGGATGGCTACACCTTC. It translates to CASGPLDGYTF.

The rearrangement links TRBV6-6 to TRBJ1-2; TRBD1 matches 10 bases. The CDR3 totals 14 residues. Germline trimming cut 2 bases from V and 8 bases from J; bases unmatched to any gene: 5. Per germline, CDR1 MNHNY and CDR2 SVGAGI (reference sequence). The CDR3 region has the DNA TGTGCCAGCAGTTACGAGGACAGGGGGGAAGGCTACACCTTC. Amino acid sequence: CASSYEDRGEGYTF.

This chain joins TRBV7-2 and TRBJ2-2; D is unclear. V lost 3 bases and J 1 base, leaving 9 bases between the germline ends. CDR3 length: 15 amino acids. In germline, CDR1 is SGHTA, CDR2 FQGNSA. The CDR3 reads CASSFSGLNTGELFF. The CDR3 DNA sequence: TGTGCCAGCAGCTTTTCGGGTTTGAACACCGGGGAGCTGTTTTTT.

This clonotype was picked up one time. A much larger clone lies a single base off, so this may be a read error. The V call is TRBV20-1, the J call TRBJ2-1; no clear D gene. This CDR3 has 14 residues. Germline CDR1 is DFQATT and CDR2 is SNEGSKA (reference sequence). Trimming cost V 3 bases and J 7 bases, with 16 bases left between them. The CDR3 DNA reads as TGCAGTGCTAGCGTCCGCGCACGGAGAAATGAGCAGTTCTTC. Protein product: CSASVRARRNEQFF.

The rearrangement uses TRBV5-1 and TRBJ1-1; D is undetermined. CDR1 is SGHRS, CDR2 YFSETQ, per germline. This CDR3 contains 13 residues. With 1 base removed from V and 6 bases from J, the gap between germline ends came to 10 bases. In DNA, the CDR3 is TGCGCCAGCAGCTTGTTGGCGGAATCTGAAGCTTTCTTT. Amino acid sequence: CASSLLAESEAFF.

This clonotype was seen only a few times. This rearrangement joins TRBV7-9 to TRBJ1-1, with D perhaps TRBD1 (6 bases). The V gene lost 2 bases and the J gene lost 6 bases, with 13 bases spanning the gap. CDR3 size: 14 residues. From germline, CDR1 is SEHNR and CDR2 FQNEAQ (reference sequence). CDR3 sequence: CASSLTGTNAEAFF. The CDR3 bases are TGTGCCAGCAGCTTAACAGGGACTAACGCTGAAGCTTTCTTT.

V and J are TRBV18 and TRBJ2-1; D not certain. Trimming shortened V by 1 base and J by 5 bases, and 12 bases separated the two germline ends. CDR1 and CDR2 (germline): KGHSH, LQKENI. This CDR3 spans 15 amino acids. The CDR3 region is CASSPRVDPNNEQFF. The CDR3, as DNA: TGTGCCAGCTCACCACGGGTAGATCCGAACAATGAGCAGTTCTTC. The whole variable domain, filled in from reference TRBV18 and TRBJ2-1, reads NAGVMQNPRHLVRRRGQEARLRCSPMKGHSHVYWYRQLPEEGLKFMVYLQKENIIDESGMPKERFSAEFPKEGPSILRIQQVVRGDSAAYFCASSPRVDPNNEQFFGPGTRLTVL.

The rearrangement links TRBV3-1 to TRBJ2-7, with 13 bases identical to TRBD2. The CDR3 extends over 16 amino acids. Germline V gene data show CDR1 as LGHDT and CDR2 as YNNKEL (reference sequence). The ends lost 1 base at V and 5 bases at J; junction bases unmatched: 5. The CDR3 protein is CASSQGGLAGRNEQYF. The CDR3 nucleotides read TGTGCCAGCAGCCAAGGGGGACTAGCGGGAAGAAACGAGCAGTACTTC.

The chain carries TRBV20-1 and TRBJ2-7; the match to TRBD2 covers 11 bases. The germline CDR1 and CDR2 sequences are DFQATT and SNEGSKA (reference sequence). Trimming removed 0 bases from V and 2 bases from J; junction bases left unmatched: 0. The CDR3 is 14 residues long. DNA of the CDR3: TGCAGTGCTAGAGATAGCGGGAGGGCCTACGAGCAGTACTTC. It is translated as CSARDSGRAYEQYF.

V is TRBV7-2 and J is TRBJ1-4; no clear D. V dropped 5 bases and J dropped 6 bases, with 13 bases sitting between them. Germline loops: CDR1 SGHTA, CDR2 FQGNSA. This CDR3 comprises 14 residues. CDR3 bases: TGTGCCAGCAGCCCGTCGGCCAAGGATGAAAAACTGTTTTTT. This gives the protein CASSPSAKDEKLFF.

The J gene is TRBJ1-5, the V gene TRBV20-1; 7 positions agree with TRBD1. The CDR3 extends over 17 amino acids. The junction had 14 bases not matched to a gene; V was cut back by 3 bases and J by 3 bases. In germline, CDR1 is DFQATT, CDR2 SNEGSKA (reference sequence). The CDR3 is CSARRGTASFNNQPQHF. DNA for the CDR3: TGCAGTGCTAGGAGGGGGACAGCAAGTTTTAACAATCAGCCCCAGCATTTT.

The rearrangement uses TRBV7-2 and TRBJ2-7, with D perhaps matching TRBD2 (6 bases). This CDR3 spans 16 amino acids. Germline V gives CDR1 SGHTA, CDR2 FQGNSA. V was pared by 1 base and J by 3 bases, with 16 bases between. This CDR3 is CASSLDRGLRNYEQYF. In DNA form, the CDR3 reads TGTGCCAGCAGCTTAGACCGGGGACTTCGGAACTACGAGCAGTACTTC.

This chain uses TRBV20-1 with TRBJ2-1; possibly TRBD1 or TRBD2 for D (7 bases each). Germline V gene sequence: CDR1 DFQATT, CDR2 SNEGSKA (reference sequence). The ends were cut back, 5 bases at V and 8 bases at J, with 19 bases in the middle. The CDR3 totals 14 residues. The CDR3 protein is CSADREGIKDEQFF. CDR3 bases: TGCAGTGCTGACAGGGAGGGGATTAAGGATGAGCAGTTCTTC.

This clonotype was seen just once. V is TRBV7-9 and J is TRBJ1-1, with unresolved D. The V and J ends lost 1 base and 6 bases respectively, with 9 bases between them. This CDR3 contains 13 residues. Germline assignment: CDR1 SEHNR and CDR2 FQNEAQ (reference sequence). CDR3 in amino acids: CASSLEVSAEAFF. In nucleotides, the CDR3 is TGTGCCAGCAGCTTAGAAGTATCTGCTGAAGCTTTCTTT.

This chain links TRBV10-3 with TRBJ2-5; D gene unclear. The CDR3 is 13 amino acids. Germline CDR1 reads ENHRY; CDR2 reads SYGVKD. V was cut by 3 bases and J by 5 bases, with 10 bases left in between. The CDR3 region is CAISERGLETQYF. The DNA for the CDR3 is TGTGCCATCAGTGAACGTGGTTTGGAGACCCAGTACTTC.

V and J are TRBV15 and TRBJ2-7; perhaps D is TRBD1 or TRBD2 (5 bases each). The CDR3 length is 15 residues. Trimming pared 1 base from V and 0 bases from J, leaving 10 bases between. Germline assignment: CDR1 LNHNV and CDR2 YYDKDF (reference sequence). The CDR3 nucleotides read TGTGCCACCAGCAGAGTTGGGACGGTCTCCTACGAGCAGTACTTC. Translated: CATSRVGTVSYEQYF.

This rearrangement joins TRBV7-9 to TRBJ2-3; 9 bases are a match to TRBD2. Germline values: CDR1 SEHNR, CDR2 FQNEAQ (reference sequence). The V segment lost 5 bases and the J segment 14 bases; nucleotides outside the gene matches: 20. The CDR3 spans 16 residues. DNA for the CDR3: TGTGCCAGCAGCCCCTCGTTGCGGGAGGGCAGTAGATACGCGTATTTT. Its protein is CASSPSLREGSRYAYF.

Written as DNA, the CDR3 is TGTGCCAGCTCATCCACGACAGGGAAACGTGACGAGCAGTACTTC. Translating it yields CASSSTTGKRDEQYF. This chain uses TRBV18 with TRBJ2-7; 7 positions agree with TRBD1. The CDR3 consists of 15 residues. From germline, CDR1 is KGHSH and CDR2 LQKENI. J was trimmed by 5 bases and V by 5 bases; bases with no gene match: 12.

This clonotype showed up just a few times. The chain links TRBV29-1 to TRBJ2-4; D not certain. The germline V gene encodes CDR1 SQVTM and CDR2 ANQGSEA. The CDR3 totals 11 residues. V was clipped by 7 bases and J by 9 bases, with 13 bases between them. The CDR3 nucleotides read TGCAGCGCCGGGTCCGGTGGCATTCAGTACTTC. It translates to CSAGSGGIQYF. The full variable domain, in which reference TRBV29-1 and TRBJ2-4 provide the parts outside the CDR3, is SAVISQKPSRDICQRGTSLTIQCQVDSQVTMMFWYRQQPGQSLTLIATANQGSEATYESGFVIDKFPISRPNLTFSTLTVSNMSPEDSSIYLCSAGSGGIQYFGAGTRLSVL.

The chain couples TRBV9 to TRBJ1-6; D uncertain. V was clipped by 3 bases and J by 1 base, with 11 bases between them. There are 16 residues in the CDR3. Looked up from germline, CDR1 is SGDLS and CDR2 is YYNGEE. The CDR3 coding sequence is TGTGCCAGCAGCGCGGGCCCGGGGTCCTATAATTCACCCCTCCACTTT. Residues: CASSAGPGSYNSPLHF.

The chain combines TRBV12-3 or TRBV12-4 with TRBJ2-1; D uncertain. V was cut by 10 bases and J by 1 base, with 23 bases left in between. The CDR3 is 17 residues long. CDR3 amino acids: CATSPRNQPGSYNEQFF. The DNA for the CDR3 is TGTGCCACCTCACCGAGAAATCAGCCCGGATCCTACAATGAGCAGTTCTTC.